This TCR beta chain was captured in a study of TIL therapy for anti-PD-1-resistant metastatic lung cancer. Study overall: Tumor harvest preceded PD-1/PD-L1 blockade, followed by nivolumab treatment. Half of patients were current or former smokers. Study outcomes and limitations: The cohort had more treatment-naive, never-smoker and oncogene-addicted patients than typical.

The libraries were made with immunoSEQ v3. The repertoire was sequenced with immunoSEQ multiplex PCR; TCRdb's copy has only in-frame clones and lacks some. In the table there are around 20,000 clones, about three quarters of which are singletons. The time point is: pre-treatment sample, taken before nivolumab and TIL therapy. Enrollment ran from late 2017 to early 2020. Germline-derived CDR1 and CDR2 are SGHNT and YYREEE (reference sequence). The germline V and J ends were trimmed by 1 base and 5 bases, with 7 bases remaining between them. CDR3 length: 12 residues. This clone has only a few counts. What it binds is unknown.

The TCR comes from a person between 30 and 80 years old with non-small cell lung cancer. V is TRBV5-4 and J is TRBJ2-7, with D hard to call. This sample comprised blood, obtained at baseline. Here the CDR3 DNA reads TGTGCCAGCAGCTTGACTACCCACGAGCAGTACTTC. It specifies CASSLTTHEQYF.